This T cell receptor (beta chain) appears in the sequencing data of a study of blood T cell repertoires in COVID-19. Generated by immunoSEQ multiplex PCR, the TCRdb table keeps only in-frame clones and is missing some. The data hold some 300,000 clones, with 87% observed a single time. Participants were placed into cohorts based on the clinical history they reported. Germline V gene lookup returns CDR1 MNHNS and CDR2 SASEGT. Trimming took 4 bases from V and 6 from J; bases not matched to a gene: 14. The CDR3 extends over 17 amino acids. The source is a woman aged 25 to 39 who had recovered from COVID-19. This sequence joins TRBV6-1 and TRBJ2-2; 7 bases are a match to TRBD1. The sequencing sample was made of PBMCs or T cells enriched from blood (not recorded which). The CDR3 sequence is CASSAEQGRFFSGELFF. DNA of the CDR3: TGTGCCAGCAGTGCAGAACAGGGGAGATTTTTCTCCGGGGAGCTGTTTTTT.